This note documents a single T cell receptor (beta chain) sequence. The antigen it binds to is not known. Base qualities are missing; no much larger clone stands one base away. This specimen belongs to a study of T-cell reconstitution after alpha-beta-depleted transplantation in children (dated by TCRdb to 2016 to 2017). Some background on the complete study: The study quantitatively tracked T-cell immune reconstitution after TCRalphabeta/CD19-depleted allogeneic hematopoietic cell transplantation in children using TCR repertoire profiling.

The library came from PCR. The listed sequencing device is Illumina HiSeq 2500. To normalize quantification of the TCRbeta repertoire, the TCR libraries were built with molecular barcoding that relied on unique molecular identifiers. TCRdb cleaned the public reads at Q25 with fastp, built clones with MiXCR and kept in-frame beta chains. All rows with the same CDR3 protein become a single entry with the most common DNA and genes. This sample gives hundreds of thousands of distinct CDR3 sequences in total; more than 9% of them show up just once. The ten most abundant clones make up about 4% of the sample. The CDR3 runs 16 residues from the cysteine to the phenylalanine. The only DNA kept is the CDR3, 48 bases in frame from the first base. Trimming takes 4 bases from V and 8 bases from J, and the germline ends sit 20 bases apart. Based on the germline V gene, the CDR1 and CDR2 sequences are LGHNA and YNFKEQ.

The sample here was PBMCs from the stem cell graft donor, taken from the stem cell graft. This receptor chain uses TRBV4-2 and TRBJ1-4; TRBD1 could be the D gene, as 5 bases match. The receptor's source is a human donor who donated a stem cell graft to a child with acute myeloid leukemia. The CDR3 protein sequence reads: CASSPDTSRGGEKLFF. The DNA reads as follows: TGTGCCAGCAGCCCGGACACGTCGAGGGGAGGAGAAAAACTGTTTTTT.